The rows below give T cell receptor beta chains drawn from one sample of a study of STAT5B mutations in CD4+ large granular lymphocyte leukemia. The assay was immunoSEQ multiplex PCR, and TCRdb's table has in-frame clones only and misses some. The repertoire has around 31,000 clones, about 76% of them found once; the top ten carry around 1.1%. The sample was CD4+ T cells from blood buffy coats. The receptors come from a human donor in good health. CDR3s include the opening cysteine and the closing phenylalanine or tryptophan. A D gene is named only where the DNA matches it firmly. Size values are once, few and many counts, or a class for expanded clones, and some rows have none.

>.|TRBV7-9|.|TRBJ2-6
TGTGCCAGCAGCTTAACGGCCTCTGGGGCCAACGTCCTGACTTTC
CASSLTASGANVLTF
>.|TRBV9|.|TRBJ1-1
TGTGCCAGCAGCGCGCTGGGGAGCGTGGGTGAAGCTTTCTTT
CASSALGSVGEAFF
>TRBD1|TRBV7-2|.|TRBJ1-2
TGTGCCAGTGGGACAGGGAGGAACTATGGCTACACCTTC
CASGTGRNYGYTF
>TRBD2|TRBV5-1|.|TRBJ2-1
TGCGCCAGCAGCTTGGTGGGACTAGCGGGTTCAGGTGAGCAGTTCTTC
CASSLVGLAGSGEQFF
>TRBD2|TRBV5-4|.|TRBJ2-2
TGTGCCAGCAGCTTGGGACTAGCCCACACCGGGGAGCTGTTTTTT
CASSLGLAHTGELFF
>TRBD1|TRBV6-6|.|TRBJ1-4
TGTGCCAGCAATTTAGGGGGCGCGACTAATGAAAAACTGTTTTTT
CASNLGGATNEKLFF
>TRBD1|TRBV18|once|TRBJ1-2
TGTGCCAGCTCTGGGGACAGCGCTGGGGGCTACACCTTC
CASSGDSAGGYTF
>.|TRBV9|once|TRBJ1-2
TGTGCCAGCAGCGCGTTTATCACAGGGCGGAACTATGGCTACACCTTC
CASSAFITGRNYGYTF
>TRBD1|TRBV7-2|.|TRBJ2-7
TGTGCCAGCAGCTTGACACCGGGACAGGGGGCCTACGAGCAGTACTTC
CASSLTPGQGAYEQYF
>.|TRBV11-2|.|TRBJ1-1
TGTGCCAGCAGCTTAGTTGCAGGATCGAACACTGAAGCTTTCTTT
CASSLVAGSNTEAFF
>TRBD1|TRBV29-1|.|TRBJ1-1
TGCAGCGTGGGACAGGCGGCGTCCACTGAAGCTTTCTTT
CSVGQAASTEAFF
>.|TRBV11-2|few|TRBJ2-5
TGTGCCAGCACCAGGGCCGGGGACAACACGGAGACCCAGTACTTC
CASTRAGDNTETQYF
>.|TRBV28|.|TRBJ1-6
TGTGCCAGCAGTTTGGCGCAGAATAATTCACCCCTCCACTTT
CASSLAQNNSPLHF
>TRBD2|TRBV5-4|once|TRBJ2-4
TGTGCCAGCAGCTTGGGAAGCGGGAGTGCCAAAAACATTCAGTACTTC
CASSLGSGSAKNIQYF
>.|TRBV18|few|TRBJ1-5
TGTGCCAGCTCACTGATATTGGGCAATCAGCCCCAGCATTTT
CASSLILGNQPQHF
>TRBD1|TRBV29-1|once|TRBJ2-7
TGCAGCGTTGGCAGGACAGGGAGCTACGAGCAGTACTTC
CSVGRTGSYEQYF
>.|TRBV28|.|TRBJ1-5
TGTGCCAGCTCAGTTAATAAAGGCAGGGTGGGTCAGCCCCAGCATTTT
CASSVNKGRVGQPQHF
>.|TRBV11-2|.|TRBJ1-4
TGTGCCAGCAGCCCCCTGGGGGTTGAAAAACTGTTTTTT
CASSPLGVEKLFF
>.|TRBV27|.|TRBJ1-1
TGTGCCAGCAGTCCTTGGGGTCGAACGAACACTGAAGCTTTCTTT
CASSPWGRTNTEAFF
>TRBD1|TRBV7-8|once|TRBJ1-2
TGTGCCAGCAGCTTGGACAGGGGGGGCTATGGCTACACCTTC
CASSLDRGGYGYTF
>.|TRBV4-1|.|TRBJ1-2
TGCGCCAGCAGCCAAGAGCAGGGTATTAACTATGGCTACACCTTC
CASSQEQGINYGYTF
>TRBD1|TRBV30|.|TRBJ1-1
TGTGCCTGGGGACAGGGGCCAATTCAACAGGCTTTCTTT
CAWGQGPIQQAFF
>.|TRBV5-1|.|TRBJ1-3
TGCGCCAGCAGCTTGGGAGGCGTTTGGGGAAACACCATATATTTT
CASSLGGVWGNTIYF
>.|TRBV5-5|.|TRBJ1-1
TGTGCCAGCAGCACCCGGACAGAGAACACTGAAGCTTTCTTT
CASSTRTENTEAFF
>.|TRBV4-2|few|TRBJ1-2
TGTGCCAGCAGCCCCGGGAGCTTCGGCTACACCTTC
CASSPGSFGYTF
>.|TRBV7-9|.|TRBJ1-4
TGTGCCAGCAGCTTAGGAGGGAACAGTGAAAAACTGTTTTTT
CASSLGGNSEKLFF
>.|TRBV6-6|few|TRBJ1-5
TGTGCCAGCAGTTACTCCTCAGGGGTTCAGCCCCAGCATTTT
CASSYSSGVQPQHF
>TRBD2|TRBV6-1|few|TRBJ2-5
TGTGCCAGCAGTGAAGCGATCGGTAGCGGGAGGAAGACCCAGTACTTC
CASSEAIGSGRKTQYF
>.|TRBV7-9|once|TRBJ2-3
TGTGCCAGCAGCTTAGGGTCCGGCTCCCCAACAGATACGCAGTATTTT
CASSLGSGSPTDTQYF
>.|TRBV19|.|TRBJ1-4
TGTGCCAGTAGAGTGGGGACCGGGAAAAATGAAAAACTGTTTTTT
CASRVGTGKNEKLFF
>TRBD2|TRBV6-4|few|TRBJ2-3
TGTGCCAGCAGTGTTAGCGGGGGAGGCACAGATACGCAGTATTTT
CASSVSGGGTDTQYF
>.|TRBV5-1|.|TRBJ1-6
TGCGCCAGCAGTGGGGGCGAGGATAATTCACCCCTCCACTTT
CASSGGEDNSPLHF
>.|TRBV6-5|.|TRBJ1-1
TGTGCCAGCACCGACAGAGTGAACACTGAAGCTTTCTTT
CASTDRVNTEAFF
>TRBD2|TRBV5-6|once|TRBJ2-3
TGTGCCAGCAGCCAACTAGCGGTGGGCACAGATACGCAGTATTTT
CASSQLAVGTDTQYF
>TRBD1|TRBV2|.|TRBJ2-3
TGTGCCAGCAGTAGACGACAGGGGACGAACGCAGATACGCAGTATTTT
CASSRRQGTNADTQYF
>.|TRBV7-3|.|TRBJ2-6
TGTGCCAGCAGCCTGGGGGGCGCCGGGGCCAACGTCCTGACTTTC
CASSLGGAGANVLTF
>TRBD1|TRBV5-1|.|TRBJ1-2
TGCGCCAGCAGTTCGGGACAGGGAAAAGCTAACTATGGCTACACCTTC
CASSSGQGKANYGYTF
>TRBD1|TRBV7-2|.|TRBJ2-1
TGTGCCAGCAGCTTAGAGGGGACAGGGAGGAGGTACAATGAGCAGTTCTTC
CASSLEGTGRRYNEQFF
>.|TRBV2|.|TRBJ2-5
TGTGCCAGCAGGGCCTCTGTCAGCCAAGAGACCCAGTACTTC
CASRASVSQETQYF